The subject of this entry is one T cell receptor beta chain. Its antigen is undetermined. The data were produced by immunoSEQ multiplex PCR, yet TCRdb's version contains in-frame clones alone and is incomplete. The data contain about 220,000 clones, roughly 90% of them singletons. This sample stems from a study of Ad26.COV2.S vaccination and SARS-CoV-2 variants. Study-wide results and limits: Whether participants received vaccine or placebo, their non-spike TCR breadth was similar. Greater spike-specific TCR breadth was seen in vaccine recipients than in placebo recipients.

The treatment: 19 received Ad26.COV2.S at low or high dose, single or two shots; about 5 received placebo; per-sample allocation not given. Collection of the samples took place on day 63 after the first injection of vaccine or placebo. The sequence derives from a person aged 18-60 years who received the Ad26.COV2.S COVID-19 vaccine or a placebo. The material was peripheral blood, obtained in a trial of Ad26.COV2.S vaccine versus placebo.

Here the CDR3 DNA reads TGTGCCAGCAGCGTAGCTTTTGGGCAAGAGACCCAGTACTTC. This gives the protein CASSVAFGQETQYF. V gene TRBV9 combines with J gene TRBJ2-5; D gene uncertain. V was cut by 0 bases and J by 2 bases, with 8 bases left in between. The CDR3 contains 14 residues. Germline loops: CDR1 SGDLS, CDR2 YYNGEE.